What follows are 13 T cell receptor beta chains derived from one specimen sequenced in a study of OX40 agonist ivuxolimab in advanced cancers. TCRdb keeps only in-frame clones here, not all; method: immunoSEQ multiplex PCR. The top ten hold roughly 1.1% of the sample, which has 90,000 to 120,000 clones, 75% to 95% seen once. The material was CD4+ or CD8+ T cells sorted from blood, obtained in a trial of the OX40 agonist ivuxolimab. Every receptor here comes from an adult with an advanced solid tumor such as melanoma, head and neck, liver or kidney cancer.

This clone was seen just once. V and J are TRBV18 and TRBJ1-5; a weak D match, TRBD1 (6 bases). Germline lookup yields CDR1 KGHSH and CDR2 LQKENI. The V gene lost 6 bases and the J gene lost 5 bases, with 17 bases spanning the gap. The CDR3 sequence is 15 residues long. In nucleotides, the CDR3 is TGTGCCAGCTCGCTACAGGGTGGGTTAGATCAGCCCCAGCATTTT. This sequence encodes CASSLQGGLDQPQHF.

The genes are TRBV5-1 and TRBJ1-5, with D possibly matching TRBD1 (5 bases). The length of the CDR3 is 14 residues. From germline, CDR1 is SGHRS and CDR2 YFSETQ. V was pared by 3 bases and J by 0 bases, with 7 bases between. This CDR3 reads CASSSGGSNQPQHF. The CDR3 nucleotides read TGCGCCAGCAGCTCCGGGGGTAGCAATCAGCCCCAGCATTTT.

V is TRBV4-2 and J is TRBJ1-4; D ambiguous. V lost 0 bases and J 0 bases, leaving 11 bases between the germline ends. Germline V gives CDR1 LGHNA, CDR2 YNFKEQ. The CDR3 extends over 17 amino acids. In nucleotides, the CDR3 is TGTGCCAGCAGCCAAGATTATCGGAGAGCAACTAATGAAAAACTGTTTTTT. Its protein product is CASSQDYRRATNEKLFF.

This sequence joins TRBV4-1 and TRBJ2-1; D is uncertain. The ends were cut back, 3 bases at V and 7 bases at J, with 10 bases in the middle. The CDR3 is 13 residues long. Germline V gives CDR1 MGHRA, CDR2 YSYEKL. The CDR3 loop reads CASSQPGVNEQFF. The CDR3 DNA reads as TGCGCCAGCAGCCAGCCCGGCGTGAATGAGCAGTTCTTC.

This CDR3 is CASSRDWPGGGTDTQYF. The CDR3 region has the DNA TGCGCCAGCAGCCGCGATTGGCCGGGTGGCGGTACAGATACGCAGTATTTT. V is TRBV5-1 and J is TRBJ2-3; D is undetermined. Germline values: CDR1 SGHRS, CDR2 YFSETQ. The V end was cut by 4 bases, the J end by 3 bases, with 21 bases between. This CDR3 spans 17 amino acids. Using reference TRBV5-1 and TRBJ2-3 for the parts outside the CDR3, the full variable domain is KAGVTQTPRYLIKTRGQQVTLSCSPISGHRSVSWYQQTPGQGLQFLFEYFSETQRNKGNFPGRFSGRQFSNSRSEMNVSTLELGDSALYLCASSRDWPGGGTDTQYFGPGTRLTVL.

The chain combines TRBV28 with TRBJ2-7, with a tentative D call TRBD1 (6 bases). V was shortened by 2 bases and J by 2 bases, with 10 bases between the two germline ends. The CDR3 has 14 residues. Germline CDR1 MDHEN, CDR2 SYDVKM. CDR3 in amino acids: CASSLSRGTYEQYF. CDR3 coding DNA: TGTGCCAGCAGTTTAAGCAGGGGAACCTACGAGCAGTACTTC.

The V call is TRBV7-9, the J call TRBJ2-5, with TRBD1 matching 7 bases. Trimming took 5 bases from V and 5 from J; bases not matched to a gene: 14. Germline V CDR1 and CDR2: SEHNR, FQNEAQ (reference sequence). The CDR3 spans 16 residues. The DNA for the CDR3 is TGTGCCAGCAGCCTTGGGACAGACCCCCCTTGGGAGACCCAGTACTTC. It specifies CASSLGTDPPWETQYF.

The V gene is TRBV5-4, the J gene TRBJ1-1; D may be TRBD1 (5 bases). The CDR3 has 14 amino acids. Germline V gene lookup returns CDR1 SGHNT and CDR2 YYREEE (reference sequence). V shed 7 bases and J shed 4 bases, with 17 bases lying between them. CDR3 bases: TGTGCCAGCGCCTGGGACCTAGGGAGCACTGAAGCTTTCTTT. Translated, it gives CASAWDLGSTEAFF.

This clone was observed once. The V gene is TRBV7-3, the J gene TRBJ2-3; 9 nucleotides line up with TRBD2. V was clipped by 3 bases and J by 0 bases; unmatched bases: 1. Germline V gene data show CDR1 as SGHTA and CDR2 as FQGTGA. The CDR3 spans 15 residues. CDR3 residues: CASSLAGGSTDTQYF. DNA of the CDR3: TGTGCCAGCAGCTTGGCGGGAGGGAGCACAGATACGCAGTATTTT. The whole variable domain, remainder taken from reference TRBV7-3 and TRBJ2-3, is GAGVSQTPSNKVTEKGKYVELRCDPISGHTALYWYRQSLGQGPEFLIYFQGTGAADDSGLPNDRFFAVRPEGSVSTLKIQRTERGDSAVYLCASSLAGGSTDTQYFGPGTRLTVL.

About this clone itself: Other DNA sequences in this sample translate to the same CDR3. The chain combines TRBV5-4 with TRBJ2-3; 8 bases align to TRBD1. The germline gives CDR1 SGHNT, CDR2 YYREEE (reference sequence). V was clipped by 5 bases and J by 4 bases; unmatched bases: 9. The CDR3 covers 15 residues. CDR3 residues: CASSRAGGFPDTQYF. CDR3 sequence (DNA): TGTGCCAGCAGTCGGGCAGGGGGCTTCCCAGATACGCAGTATTTT. Supplemented by reference TRBV5-4 and TRBJ2-3, the full variable domain reads ETGVTQSPTHLIKTRGQQVTLRCSSQSGHNTVSWYQQALGQGPQFIFQYYREEENGRGNFPPRFSGLQFPNYSSELNVNALELDDSALYLCASSRAGGFPDTQYFGPGTRLTVL.

This clone was seen more than once but under ten times. The V gene is TRBV27, the J gene TRBJ2-7; D remains unclear. V was trimmed by 6 bases and J by 4 bases, leaving 16 bases between them. The CDR3 consists of 14 residues. The germline V gene encodes CDR1 MNHEY and CDR2 SMNVEV (reference sequence). The CDR3 reads CASSFLIRGYEQYF. DNA of the CDR3: TGTGCCAGCAGCTTTTTAATTAGAGGATACGAGCAGTACTTC.

This chain joins TRBV6-4 and TRBJ2-1; 9 positions agree with TRBD2. This CDR3 region has 15 residues. CDR1 and CDR2 (germline): MRHNA, SNTAGT. V shed 5 bases and J 8 bases; nucleotides not matched to a gene: 10. The CDR3 DNA reads as TGTGCCAGCAGTAGGACTAGCGAGAGCCCCCATGAGCAGTTCTTC. It is translated as CASSRTSESPHEQFF.

This clone was counted between two and nine times. This chain uses TRBV7-9 with TRBJ2-7; D is perhaps TRBD2 (5 bases). The CDR3 sequence is 13 residues long. The ends were cut back, 5 bases at V and 2 bases at J, with 10 bases in the middle. Germline-derived CDR1 and CDR2 are SEHNR and FQNEAQ (reference sequence). The CDR3 loop reads CASSGEGTYEQYF. The CDR3 region has the DNA TGTGCCAGCAGCGGTGAGGGTACCTACGAGCAGTACTTC.